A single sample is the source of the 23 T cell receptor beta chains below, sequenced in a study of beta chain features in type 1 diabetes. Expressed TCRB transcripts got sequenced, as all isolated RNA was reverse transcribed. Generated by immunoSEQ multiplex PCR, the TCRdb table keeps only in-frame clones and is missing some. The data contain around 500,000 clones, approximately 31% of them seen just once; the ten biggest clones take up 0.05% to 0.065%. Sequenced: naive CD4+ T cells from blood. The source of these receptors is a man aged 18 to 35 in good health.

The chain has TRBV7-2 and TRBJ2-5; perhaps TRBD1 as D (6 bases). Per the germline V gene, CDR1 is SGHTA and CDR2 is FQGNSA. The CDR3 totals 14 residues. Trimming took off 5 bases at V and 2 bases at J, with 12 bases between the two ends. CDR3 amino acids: CASSRLGQQETQYF. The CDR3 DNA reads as TGTGCCAGCAGCCGCCTAGGACAGCAAGAGACCCAGTACTTC.

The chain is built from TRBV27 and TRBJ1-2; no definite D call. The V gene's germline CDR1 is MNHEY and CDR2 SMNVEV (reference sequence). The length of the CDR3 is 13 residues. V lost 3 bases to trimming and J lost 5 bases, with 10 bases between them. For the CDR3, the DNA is TGTGCCAGCAGTTTTCGGGGTGTATATGGCTACACCTTC. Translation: CASSFRGVYGYTF.

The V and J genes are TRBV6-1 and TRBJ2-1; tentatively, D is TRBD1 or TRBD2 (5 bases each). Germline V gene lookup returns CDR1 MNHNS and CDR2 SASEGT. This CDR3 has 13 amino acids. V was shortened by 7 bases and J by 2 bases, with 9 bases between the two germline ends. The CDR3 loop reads CASTWGTYNEQFF. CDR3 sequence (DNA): TGTGCCAGCACCTGGGGGACCTACAATGAGCAGTTCTTC.

This chain's CDR3 is CASSWDSREQYF. CDR3 bases: TGCGCCAGCAGCTGGGACAGTCGGGAGCAGTACTTC. V is TRBV5-1 and J is TRBJ2-7; 7 bases agree with TRBD1. With V trimmed by 3 bases and J by 7 bases, 4 bases remained unmatched. The CDR3 length is 12 residues. Germline lookup yields CDR1 SGHRS and CDR2 YFSETQ.

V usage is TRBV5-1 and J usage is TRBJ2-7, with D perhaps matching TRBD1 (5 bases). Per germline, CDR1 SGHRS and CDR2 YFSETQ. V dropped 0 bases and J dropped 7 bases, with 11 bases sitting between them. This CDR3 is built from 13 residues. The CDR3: CASSLAHTGEQYF. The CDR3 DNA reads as TGCGCCAGCAGCTTGGCACACACAGGAGAGCAGTACTTC. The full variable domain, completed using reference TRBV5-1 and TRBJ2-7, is KAGVTQTPRYLIKTRGQQVTLSCSPISGHRSVSWYQQTPGQGLQFLFEYFSETQRNKGNFPGRFSGRQFSNSRSEMNVSTLELGDSALYLCASSLAHTGEQYFGPGTRLTVT.

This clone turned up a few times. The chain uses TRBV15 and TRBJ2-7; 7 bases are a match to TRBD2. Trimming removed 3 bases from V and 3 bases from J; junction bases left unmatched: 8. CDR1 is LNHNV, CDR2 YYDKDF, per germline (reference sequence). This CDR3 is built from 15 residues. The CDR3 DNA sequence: TGTGCCACCAGCAGGGCTCCGGGAGGAGGCTACGAGCAGTACTTC. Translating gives CATSRAPGGGYEQYF. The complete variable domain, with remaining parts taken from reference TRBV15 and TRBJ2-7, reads DAMVIQNPRYQVTQFGKPVTLSCSQTLNHNVMYWYQQKSSQAPKLLFHYYDKDFNNEADTPDNFQSRRPNTSFCFLDIRSPGLGDTAMYLCATSRAPGGGYEQYFGPGTRLTVT.

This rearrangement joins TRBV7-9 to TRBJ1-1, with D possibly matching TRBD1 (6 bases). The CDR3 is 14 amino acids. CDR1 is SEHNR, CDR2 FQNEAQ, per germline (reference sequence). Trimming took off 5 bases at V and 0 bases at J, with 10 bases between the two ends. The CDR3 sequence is CASSQGRMNTEAFF. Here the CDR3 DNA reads TGTGCCAGCAGCCAGGGGCGGATGAACACTGAAGCTTTCTTT.

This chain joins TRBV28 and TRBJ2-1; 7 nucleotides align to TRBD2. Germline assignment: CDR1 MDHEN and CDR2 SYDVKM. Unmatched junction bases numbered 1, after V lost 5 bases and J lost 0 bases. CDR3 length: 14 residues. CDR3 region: CASSTSVSYNEQFF. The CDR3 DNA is TGTGCCAGCAGTACTAGCGTCTCCTACAATGAGCAGTTCTTC.

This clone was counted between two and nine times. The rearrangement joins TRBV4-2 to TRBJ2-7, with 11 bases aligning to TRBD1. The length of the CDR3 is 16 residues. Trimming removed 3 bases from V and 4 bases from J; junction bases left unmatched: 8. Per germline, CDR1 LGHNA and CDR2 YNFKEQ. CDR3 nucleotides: TGTGCCAGCAGCCAGCTCGGGACAGGGGGTCTTTACGAGCAGTACTTC. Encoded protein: CASSQLGTGGLYEQYF.

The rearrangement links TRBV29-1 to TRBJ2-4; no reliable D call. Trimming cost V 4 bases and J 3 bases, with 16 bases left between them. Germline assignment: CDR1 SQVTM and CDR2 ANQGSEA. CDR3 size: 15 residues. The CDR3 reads CSVGSTGYGKNIQYF. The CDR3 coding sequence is TGCAGCGTTGGGTCGACTGGGTATGGCAAAAACATTCAGTACTTC.

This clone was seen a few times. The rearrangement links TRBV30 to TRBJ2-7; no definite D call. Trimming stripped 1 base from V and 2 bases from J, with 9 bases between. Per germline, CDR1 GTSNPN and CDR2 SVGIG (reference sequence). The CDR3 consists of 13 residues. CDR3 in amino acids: CAWSGDTPYEQYF. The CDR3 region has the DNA TGTGCCTGGAGTGGAGATACCCCCTACGAGCAGTACTTC. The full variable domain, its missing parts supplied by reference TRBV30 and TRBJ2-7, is SQTIHQWPATLVQPVGSPLSLECTVEGTSNPNLYWYRQAAGRGLQLLFYSVGIGQISSEVPQNLSASRPQDRQFILSSKKLLLSDSGFYLCAWSGDTPYEQYFGPGTRLTVT.

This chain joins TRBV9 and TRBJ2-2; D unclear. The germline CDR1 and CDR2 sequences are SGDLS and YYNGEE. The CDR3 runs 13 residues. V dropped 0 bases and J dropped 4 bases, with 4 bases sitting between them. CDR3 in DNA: TGTGCCAGCAGCGTAGTGGTCACCGGGGAGCTGTTTTTT. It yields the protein CASSVVVTGELFF.

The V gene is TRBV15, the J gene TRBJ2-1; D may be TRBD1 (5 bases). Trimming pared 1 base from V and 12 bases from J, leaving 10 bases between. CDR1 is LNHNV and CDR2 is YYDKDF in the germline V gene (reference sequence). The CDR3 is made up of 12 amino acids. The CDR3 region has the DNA TGTGCCACCAGCAGAGCGCTAGGGGTGCAGTTCTTC. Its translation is CATSRALGVQFF.

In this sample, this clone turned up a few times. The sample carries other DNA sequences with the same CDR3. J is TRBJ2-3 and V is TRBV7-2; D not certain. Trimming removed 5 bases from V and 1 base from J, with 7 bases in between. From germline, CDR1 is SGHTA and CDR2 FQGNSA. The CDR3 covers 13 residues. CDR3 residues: CASSLEGTDTQYF. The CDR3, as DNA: TGTGCCAGCAGCCTCGAGGGCACAGATACGCAGTATTTT. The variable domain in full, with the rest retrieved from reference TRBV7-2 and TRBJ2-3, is GAGVSQSPSNKVTEKGKDVELRCDPISGHTALYWYRQSLGQGLEFLIYFQGNSAPDKSGLPSDRFSAERTGGSVSTLTIQRTQQEDSAVYLCASSLEGTDTQYFGPGTRLTVL.

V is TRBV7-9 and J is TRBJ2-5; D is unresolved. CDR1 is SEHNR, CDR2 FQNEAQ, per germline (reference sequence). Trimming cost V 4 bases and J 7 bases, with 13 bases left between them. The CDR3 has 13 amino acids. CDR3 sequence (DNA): TGTGCCAGCAGCTACCAGGACCCATGGACCCAGTACTTC. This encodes CASSYQDPWTQYF.

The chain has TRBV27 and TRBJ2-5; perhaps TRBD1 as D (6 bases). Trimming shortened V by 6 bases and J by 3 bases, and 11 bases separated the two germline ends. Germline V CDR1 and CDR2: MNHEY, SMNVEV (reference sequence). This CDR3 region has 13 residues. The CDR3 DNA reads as TGTGCCAGCAGGGTGAGGGACAAAGAGACCCAGTACTTC. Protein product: CASRVRDKETQYF.

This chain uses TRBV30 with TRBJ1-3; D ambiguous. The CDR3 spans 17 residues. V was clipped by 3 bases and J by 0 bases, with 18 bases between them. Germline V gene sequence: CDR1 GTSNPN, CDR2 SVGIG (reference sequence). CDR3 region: CAWSSTRTFPSGNTIYF. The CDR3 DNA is TGTGCCTGGAGCTCCACCCGGACCTTTCCCTCTGGAAACACCATATATTTT.

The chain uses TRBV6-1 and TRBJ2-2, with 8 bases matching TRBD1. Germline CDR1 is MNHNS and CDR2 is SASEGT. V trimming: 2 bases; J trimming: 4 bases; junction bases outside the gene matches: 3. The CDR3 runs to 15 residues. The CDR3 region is CASSERTGSTGELFF. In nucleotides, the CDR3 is TGTGCCAGCAGTGAAAGGACAGGGTCCACCGGGGAGCTGTTTTTT.

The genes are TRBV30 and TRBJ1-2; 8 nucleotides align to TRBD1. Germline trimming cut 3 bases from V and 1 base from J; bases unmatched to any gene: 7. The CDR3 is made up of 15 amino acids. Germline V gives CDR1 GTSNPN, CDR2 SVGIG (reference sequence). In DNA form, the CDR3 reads TGTGCCTGGAGCGAGGGGGACAGGCTTAACTATGGCTACACCTTC. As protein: CAWSEGDRLNYGYTF.

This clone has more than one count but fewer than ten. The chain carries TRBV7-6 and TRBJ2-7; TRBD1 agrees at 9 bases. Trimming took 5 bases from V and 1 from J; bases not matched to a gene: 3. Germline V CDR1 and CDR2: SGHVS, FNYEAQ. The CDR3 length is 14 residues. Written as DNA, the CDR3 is TGTGCCAGCAGCCGGACAGGGGCATCCTACGAGCAGTACTTC. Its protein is CASSRTGASYEQYF.

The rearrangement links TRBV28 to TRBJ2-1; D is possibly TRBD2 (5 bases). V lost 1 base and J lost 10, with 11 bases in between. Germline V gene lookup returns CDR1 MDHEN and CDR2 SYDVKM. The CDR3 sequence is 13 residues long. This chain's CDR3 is CASSLSAPGEQFF. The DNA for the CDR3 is TGTGCCAGCAGTTTATCTGCCCCGGGGGAGCAGTTCTTC.

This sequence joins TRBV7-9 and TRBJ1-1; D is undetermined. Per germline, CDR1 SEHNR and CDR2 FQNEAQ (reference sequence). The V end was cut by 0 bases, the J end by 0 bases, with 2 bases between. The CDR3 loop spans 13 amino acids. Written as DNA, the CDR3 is TGTGCCAGCAGCTTAGCGATGAACACTGAAGCTTTCTTT. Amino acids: CASSLAMNTEAFF.

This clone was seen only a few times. In DNA, the CDR3 is TGTGCCAGCTCACTCACTAGCGGGAGGGGCGATGAGCAGTTCTTC. Protein: CASSLTSGRGDEQFF. The chain is built from TRBV18 and TRBJ2-1; 13 nucleotides agree with TRBD2. J was trimmed by 8 bases and V by 4 bases; bases with no gene match: 5. The CDR3 is 15 residues long. The germline gives CDR1 KGHSH, CDR2 LQKENI.